A selection of T cell receptor gamma chains follows, all from one sample in a study of Vδ1+ human thymocytes. TCRdb called clones anew from the multiplex PCR reads with CATT. The sample consists of about 36,000 gamma-chain clones, around 20% of them appearing once. Sequenced input: Vdelta1+ gamma-delta thymocytes from the thymus. Every receptor here comes from a girl less than two years old who had congenital heart surgery. CDR3s include the opening cysteine and the closing phenylalanine or tryptophan. For some rows the clone size is stated as once, few or many, or as a class when expanded; others skip it.

j_call: TRGJ1/TRGJ2
v_call: TRGV8
clone_size: few
cdr3_aa: CATWDRVNCKKLF
cdr3_nt: TGTGCCACCTGGGATAGGGTGAACTGTAAGAAACTCTTT

j_call: TRGJ1/TRGJ2
v_call: TRGV9
clone_size: few
cdr3_aa: CALWETPRYKKLF
cdr3_nt: TGTGCCTTGTGGGAGACCCCTAGGTATAAGAAACTCTTT

j_call: TRGJP2
v_call: TRGV3
clone_size: NA
cdr3_aa: CATWDRDGSDWIKTF
cdr3_nt: TGTGCCACCTGGGACAGGGATGGTAGTGATTGGATCAAGACGTTT

j_call: TRGJ1/TRGJ2
v_call: TRGV8
clone_size: few
cdr3_aa: CATWVVSDYKKLF
cdr3_nt: TGTGCCACCTGGGTGGTTTCGGATTATAAGAAACTCTTT

j_call: TRGJP2
v_call: TRGV2
clone_size: NA
cdr3_aa: CATWDGNLPSSDWIKTF
cdr3_nt: TGTGCCACCTGGGACGGCAATCTTCCGAGTAGTGATTGGATCAAGACGTTT

j_call: TRGJ1/TRGJ2
v_call: TRGV9
clone_size: NA
cdr3_aa: CALWEVLDYKKLF
cdr3_nt: TGTGCCTTGTGGGAGGTATTGGATTATAAGAAACTCTTT

j_call: TRGJ1/TRGJ2
v_call: TRGV9
clone_size: NA
cdr3_aa: CALWVANYYKKLF
cdr3_nt: TGTGCCTTGTGGGTAGCGAATTATTATAAGAAACTCTTT

j_call: TRGJ1/TRGJ2
v_call: TRGV4
clone_size: few
cdr3_aa: CATWDGNLWGKLF
cdr3_nt: TGTGCCACCTGGGACGGGAATCTATGGGGGAAACTCTTT

j_call: TRGJ1/TRGJ2
v_call: TRGV4
clone_size: NA
cdr3_aa: CATWIRGVYYKKLF
cdr3_nt: TGTGCCACCTGGATCCGGGGAGTCTATTATAAGAAACTCTTT

j_call: TRGJ1/TRGJ2
v_call: TRGV2
clone_size: medium-sized
cdr3_aa: CATWDGPGYKKLF
cdr3_nt: TGTGCCACCTGGGACGGGCCGGGTTATAAGAAACTCTTT

j_call: TRGJ1/TRGJ2
v_call: TRGV2
clone_size: few
cdr3_aa: CATWDGADYYKKLF
cdr3_nt: TGTGCCACCTGGGATGGAGCGGATTATTATAAGAAACTCTTT

j_call: TRGJP2
v_call: TRGV4
clone_size: few
cdr3_aa: CATWDRGSSDWIKTF
cdr3_nt: TGTGCCACCTGGGATCGTGGGAGTAGTGATTGGATCAAGACGTTT

j_call: TRGJ1/TRGJ2
v_call: TRGV3
clone_size: NA
cdr3_aa: CATWDQAPYKKLF
cdr3_nt: TGTGCCACCTGGGATCAGGCACCCTATAAGAAACTCTTT

j_call: TRGJ1/TRGJ2
v_call: TRGV2
clone_size: few
cdr3_aa: CATWDLSPYKKLF
cdr3_nt: TGTGCCACCTGGGACTTAAGCCCATATAAGAAACTCTTT

j_call: TRGJ1/TRGJ2
v_call: TRGV4
clone_size: few
cdr3_aa: CATLNGQKKLF
cdr3_nt: TGTGCCACCTTAAATGGTCAAAAGAAACTCTTT

j_call: TRGJ1/TRGJ2
v_call: TRGV5
clone_size: NA
cdr3_aa: CATWDRPPYKKLF
cdr3_nt: TGTGCCACCTGGGACAGGCCCCCGTATAAGAAACTCTTT

j_call: TRGJ1/TRGJ2
v_call: TRGV9
clone_size: few
cdr3_aa: CALWEDEEKLF
cdr3_nt: TGTGCCTTGTGGGAAGATGAGGAGAAACTCTTT

j_call: TRGJ1/TRGJ2
v_call: TRGV3
clone_size: few
cdr3_aa: CATWDRQHGDYYKKLF
cdr3_nt: TGTGCCACCTGGGACAGACAACACGGGGATTATTATAAGAAACTCTTT

j_call: TRGJP2
v_call: TRGV4
clone_size: few
cdr3_aa: CATWDGPGSSDWIKTF
cdr3_nt: TGTGCCACCTGGGACGGGCCTGGTAGTAGTGATTGGATCAAGACGTTT

j_call: TRGJ1/TRGJ2
v_call: TRGV3
clone_size: NA
cdr3_aa: CAAWDIIDYYKKLF
cdr3_nt: TGTGCCGCCTGGGACATAATCGATTATTATAAGAAACTCTTT

j_call: TRGJ1/TRGJ2
v_call: TRGV2
clone_size: few
cdr3_aa: CATWDRPCENYYKKLF
cdr3_nt: TGTGCCACCTGGGACAGGCCATGTGAGAATTATTATAAGAAACTCTTT

j_call: TRGJ1/TRGJ2
v_call: TRGV4
clone_size: NA
cdr3_aa: CATWGPGRYKKLF
cdr3_nt: TGTGCCACCTGGGGCCCCGGGAGATATAAGAAACTCTTT

j_call: TRGJ1/TRGJ2
v_call: TRGV5
clone_size: NA
cdr3_aa: CATWDRPPRYYKKLF
cdr3_nt: TGTGCCACCTGGGACAGGCCCCCCCGTTATTATAAGAAACTCTTT

j_call: TRGJP
v_call: TRGV9
clone_size: NA
cdr3_aa: CALWVFYELGKKIKVF
cdr3_nt: TGTGCCTTGTGGGTTTTTTATGAGTTGGGCAAAAAAATCAAGGTATTT

j_call: TRGJP2
v_call: TRGV2
clone_size: NA
cdr3_aa: CATWSYSSDWIKTF
cdr3_nt: TGTGCCACCTGGAGTTATAGTAGTGATTGGATCAAGACGTTT

j_call: TRGJ1/TRGJ2
v_call: TRGV8
clone_size: few
cdr3_aa: CATWAPWYYKKLF
cdr3_nt: TGTGCCACCTGGGCCCCGTGGTATTATAAGAAACTCTTT

j_call: TRGJ1/TRGJ2
v_call: TRGV9
clone_size: NA
cdr3_aa: CALWEVHGVRVRKKLF
cdr3_nt: TGTGCCTTGTGGGAGGTGCACGGAGTAAGGGTGCGGAAGAAACTCTTT

j_call: TRGJ1/TRGJ2
v_call: TRGV3
clone_size: NA
cdr3_aa: CATWDRQGNYYKKLF
cdr3_nt: TGTGCCACCTGGGACAGGCAGGGTAATTATTATAAGAAACTCTTT

j_call: TRGJ1/TRGJ2
v_call: TRGV9
clone_size: few
cdr3_aa: CALTLTHYKKLF
cdr3_nt: TGTGCCTTGACCCTAACTCATTATAAGAAACTCTTT

j_call: TRGJ1/TRGJ2
v_call: TRGV8
clone_size: NA
cdr3_aa: CATWDSEPNYYKKLF
cdr3_nt: TGTGCCACCTGGGATAGTGAGCCGAATTATTATAAGAAACTCTTT

j_call: TRGJ1/TRGJ2
v_call: TRGV2
clone_size: NA
cdr3_aa: CATWDKKIHYKKLF
cdr3_nt: TGTGCCACCTGGGACAAGAAGATTCATTATAAGAAACTCTTT

j_call: TRGJ1/TRGJ2
v_call: TRGV9
clone_size: NA
cdr3_aa: CALWEEIYYKKLF
cdr3_nt: TGTGCCTTGTGGGAGGAGATCTATTATAAGAAACTCTTT

j_call: TRGJ1/TRGJ2
v_call: TRGV2
clone_size: NA
cdr3_aa: CATWGPHVYNYYKKLF
cdr3_nt: TGTGCCACCTGGGGACCACATGTTTATAATTATTATAAGAAACTCTTT

j_call: TRGJ1/TRGJ2
v_call: TRGV8
clone_size: NA
cdr3_aa: CATRDNLWKKLF
cdr3_nt: TGTGCCACCCGGGATAACCTTTGGAAGAAACTCTTT

j_call: TRGJP2
v_call: TRGV3
clone_size: NA
cdr3_aa: CATWDSYSSDWIKTF
cdr3_nt: TGTGCCACCTGGGACAGTTACAGTAGTGATTGGATCAAGACGTTT

j_call: TRGJ1/TRGJ2
v_call: TRGV3
clone_size: NA
cdr3_aa: CATWDNHKLF
cdr3_nt: TGTGCCACCTGGGACAACCATAAACTCTTT

j_call: TRGJ1/TRGJ2
v_call: TRGV9
clone_size: NA
cdr3_aa: CALWDEFSDYKKLF
cdr3_nt: TGTGCCTTGTGGGATGAATTTTCTGATTATAAGAAACTCTTT

j_call: TRGJ1/TRGJ2
v_call: TRGV4
clone_size: NA
cdr3_aa: CATWDGPCYYKKLF
cdr3_nt: TGTGCCACCTGGGATGGGCCCTGTTATTATAAGAAACTCTTT

j_call: TRGJ1/TRGJ2
v_call: TRGV9
clone_size: few
cdr3_aa: CALWEVLGVEKLF
cdr3_nt: TGTGCCTTGTGGGAGGTGCTAGGTGTCGAGAAACTCTTT

j_call: TRGJ1/TRGJ2
v_call: TRGV9
clone_size: few
cdr3_aa: CALWEVSNYYKKLF
cdr3_nt: TGTGCCTTGTGGGAGGTGTCGAATTATTATAAGAAACTCTTT

j_call: TRGJ1/TRGJ2
v_call: TRGV4
clone_size: NA
cdr3_aa: CATWGLNYYKKLF
cdr3_nt: TGTGCCACCTGGGGACTGAATTATTATAAGAAACTCTTT

j_call: TRGJ1/TRGJ2
v_call: TRGV3
clone_size: NA
cdr3_aa: CATWDSKNYYKKLF
cdr3_nt: TGTGCCACCTGGGACAGTAAAAATTATTATAAGAAACTCTTT

j_call: TRGJ1/TRGJ2
v_call: TRGV3
clone_size: few
cdr3_aa: CATWAPPVYYKKLF
cdr3_nt: TGTGCCACCTGGGCCCCACCGGTTTATTATAAGAAACTCTTT